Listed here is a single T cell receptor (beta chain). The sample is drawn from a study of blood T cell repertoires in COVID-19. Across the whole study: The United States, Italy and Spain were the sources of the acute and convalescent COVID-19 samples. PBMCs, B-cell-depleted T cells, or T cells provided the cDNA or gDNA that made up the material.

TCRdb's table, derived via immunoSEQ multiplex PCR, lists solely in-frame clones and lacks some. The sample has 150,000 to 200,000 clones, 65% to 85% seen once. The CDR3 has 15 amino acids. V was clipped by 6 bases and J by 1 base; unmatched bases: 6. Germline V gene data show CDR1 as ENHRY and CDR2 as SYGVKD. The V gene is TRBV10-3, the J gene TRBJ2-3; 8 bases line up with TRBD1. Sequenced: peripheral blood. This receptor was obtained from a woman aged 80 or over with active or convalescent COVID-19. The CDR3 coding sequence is TGTGCCATCAGACAGGACAGGGCCCGCACAGATACGCAGTATTTT. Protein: CAIRQDRARTDTQYF.